A single sample is the source of the 26 T cell receptor beta chains below, sequenced in a study of blood T cell repertoires in COVID-19. Sequencing was performed with immunoSEQ multiplex PCR; in TCRdb, only in-frame clones are kept and a portion is missing. The sample holds 150,000 or so clones, more than 60% seen once. The sequenced material came from peripheral blood. These receptors were obtained from a woman in her fifties or sixties with active or convalescent COVID-19.

In its sample, this clone was seen a few times. The chain's CDR3 is CASSMTQGEQYF. The CDR3, as DNA: TGTGCCAGTAGTATGACCCAGGGCGAGCAGTACTTC. The genes are TRBV19 and TRBJ2-7, with D perhaps matching TRBD1 (5 bases). Trimming stripped 3 bases from V and 6 bases from J, with 9 bases between. The length of the CDR3 is 12 residues. CDR1 is LNHDA, CDR2 SQIVND, per germline (reference sequence). The variable domain in full, completed from reference TRBV19 and TRBJ2-7, reads DGGITQSPKYLFRKEGQNVTLSCEQNLNHDAMYWYRQDPGQGLRLIYYSQIVNDFQKGDIAEGYSVSREKKESFPLTVTSAQKNPTAFYLCASSMTQGEQYFGPGTRLTVT.

The rearrangement links TRBV11-2 to TRBJ1-2; tentatively, D is TRBD1 (5 bases). Germline V gene sequence: CDR1 SGHAT, CDR2 FQNNGV. The CDR3 extends over 14 amino acids. Trimming left V 6 bases short and J 3 bases short, with 14 bases between. The CDR3: CASSHIGGDYGYTF. CDR3 in DNA: TGTGCCAGCAGTCACATCGGAGGGGACTATGGCTACACCTTC.

The rearrangement links TRBV7-8 to TRBJ2-3, with 7 nucleotides matching TRBD2. With V trimmed by 3 bases and J by 1 base, 10 bases remained unmatched. From germline, CDR1 is SGHVS and CDR2 FQNEAQ. The length of the CDR3 is 17 residues. CDR3 sequence: CASSFRARGGGTDTQYF. The CDR3 DNA reads TGTGCCAGCAGCTTCCGGGCTCGTGGGGGGGGCACAGATACGCAGTATTTT.

This clone was counted a single time. This chain links TRBV28 with TRBJ2-7; TRBD2 matches at 10 bases. The V and J ends lost 4 bases and 6 bases, in that order; junction bases with no gene match: 9. The CDR3 is 15 residues long. Per the germline V gene, CDR1 is MDHEN and CDR2 is SYDVKM. In nucleotides, the CDR3 is TGTGCCAGCAGTTCCTCGGGACTAGCGTCCAGCGAGCAGTACTTC. Its protein is CASSSSGLASSEQYF.

The CDR3 is CASSRREGNQPQHF. The CDR3, as DNA: TGTGCCAGCAGTAGGAGGGAGGGCAATCAGCCCCAGCATTTT. V is TRBV28 and J is TRBJ1-5; no definite D call. Deletions cut 5 bases from V and 2 bases from J, with 10 bases between. The germline CDR1 and CDR2 sequences are MDHEN and SYDVKM. This CDR3 is 14 amino acids long.

V and J are TRBV7-2 and TRBJ2-3, with 11 bases matching TRBD2. The germline CDR1 and CDR2 sequences are SGHTA and FQGNSA. Trimming cost V 5 bases and J 6 bases; bases outside gene matches: 4. The CDR3 totals 14 residues. CDR3 sequence (DNA): TGTGCCAGCAGCCTGACTAGCGGGGACGATACGCAGTATTTT. Translating it yields CASSLTSGDDTQYF.

The V gene is TRBV2, the J gene TRBJ2-3; the D gene is possibly TRBD1 (5 bases). Trimming pared 5 bases from V and 2 bases from J, leaving 11 bases between. The germline V gene has CDR1 SNHLY and CDR2 FYNNEI. The CDR3 is 14 amino acids. CDR3 amino acids: CASSKSRVTDTQYF. The CDR3 DNA reads TGTGCCAGCAGTAAAAGCAGGGTCACAGATACGCAGTATTTT.

The chain employs TRBV7-7 and TRBJ2-1; tentative D call: TRBD2 (5 bases). CDR3 length: 15 residues. The germline CDR1 and CDR2 sequences are SSHAT and FNYEAQ (reference sequence). The V and J ends lost 3 bases and 0 bases respectively, with 9 bases between them. This chain's CDR3 is CASSLDSSSYNEQFF. The CDR3, as DNA: TGTGCCAGCAGCTTGGACTCCTCCTCCTACAATGAGCAGTTCTTC. The full variable domain, rest sourced from reference TRBV7-7 and TRBJ2-1, is GAGVSQSPRYKVTKRGQDVTLRCDPISSHATLYWYQQALGQGPEFLTYFNYEAQPDKSGLPSDRFSAERPEGSISTLTIQRTEQRDSAMYRCASSLDSSSYNEQFFGPGTRLTVL.

Written as DNA, the CDR3 is TGTGCCAGTGGGGACAGAAAAGGACTAGCGGGGGTCGATACGCAGTATTTT. Amino acids: CASGDRKGLAGVDTQYF. V and J are TRBV19 and TRBJ2-3; 13 nucleotides match TRBD2. J lost 6 bases, V lost 8 bases, and 14 bases had no gene match. The CDR3 runs 17 residues. CDR1 and CDR2 from the germline V gene are LNHDA and SQIVND (reference sequence).

This clone showed up just a few times. The chain employs TRBV18 and TRBJ1-5, with D possibly being TRBD1 (6 bases). The CDR3 is 18 amino acids. The V gene lost 2 bases and the J gene lost 3 bases, with 20 bases spanning the gap. Per germline, CDR1 KGHSH and CDR2 LQKENI. The CDR3 sequence is CASSPSAPGEGNNQPQHF. As DNA, the CDR3 is TGTGCCAGCTCACCATCAGCGCCAGGGGAAGGAAACAATCAGCCCCAGCATTTT.

J is TRBJ1-2 and V is TRBV30, with TRBD1 identical over 10 bases. There are 14 residues in the CDR3. The germline gives CDR1 GTSNPN, CDR2 SVGIG (reference sequence). V trimming: 3 bases; J trimming: 1 base; junction bases outside the gene matches: 2. CDR3 nucleotides: TGTGCCTGGAGCGGACAGGGGGTTAACTATGGCTACACCTTC. It specifies CAWSGQGVNYGYTF.

The rearrangement uses TRBV7-3 and TRBJ2-5, with TRBD2 as a possible D gene (5 bases). The germline V gene encodes CDR1 SGHTA and CDR2 FQGTGA. Trimming took 5 bases from V and 5 from J, leaving 24 bases between them. CDR3 length: 17 residues. CDR3 loop: CASSPAPASSQWETQYF. The CDR3 DNA reads TGTGCCAGCAGCCCCGCCCCGGCTAGCTCCCAATGGGAGACCCAGTACTTC.

This clone was detected only a few times. This chain uses TRBV2 with TRBJ2-3; D uncertain. Deletions cut 0 bases from V and 1 base from J, with 17 bases between. The CDR3 spans 18 residues. Germline-derived CDR1 and CDR2 are SNHLY and FYNNEI. DNA for the CDR3: TGTGCCAGCAGTGAAGCGAGTATACTAAAATTGGGCACAGATACGCAGTATTTT. The encoded protein is CASSEASILKLGTDTQYF.

V is TRBV27 and J is TRBJ1-1, with a possible D match to TRBD1 (5 bases). Trimming took off 10 bases at V and 8 bases at J, with 14 bases between the two ends. This CDR3 region has 11 residues. The germline CDR1 and CDR2 sequences are MNHEY and SMNVEV (reference sequence). For the CDR3, the DNA is TGTGCCACCGAGCGGGGCCCAGAAGCTTTCTTT. This codes for CATERGPEAFF.

The chain combines TRBV6-1 with TRBJ2-5; 15 bases match TRBD2. The J segment lost 4 bases and the V segment lost 3 bases, leaving 6 bases of the junction unmatched. Germline V gives CDR1 MNHNS, CDR2 SASEGT. There are 17 residues in the CDR3. This CDR3 is CASSDPGLAGGSETQYF. CDR3 nucleotide sequence: TGTGCCAGCAGTGACCCGGGACTAGCGGGGGGTTCAGAGACCCAGTACTTC.

This clone has only a few counts. CDR3 in DNA: TGTGCCTGGAGTGTACCCGGACAGCTAGGGACCCAGTACTTC. Its protein is CAWSVPGQLGTQYF. The chain combines TRBV30 with TRBJ2-5, with a weak D call TRBD1 (6 bases). Germline V gene lookup returns CDR1 GTSNPN and CDR2 SVGIG (reference sequence). The CDR3 sequence is 14 residues long. The V end was cut by 0 bases, the J end by 7 bases, with 15 bases between.

V usage is TRBV29-1 and J usage is TRBJ2-5, with D uncertain. In germline, CDR1 is SQVTM, CDR2 ANQGSEA. V lost 0 bases to trimming and J lost 1 base, with 9 bases between them. CDR3 length equals 14 residues. CDR3 sequence: CSVEEGASQETQYF. For the CDR3, the DNA is TGCAGCGTTGAAGAGGGCGCCTCCCAAGAGACCCAGTACTTC. The whole variable domain, remainder taken from reference TRBV29-1 and TRBJ2-5, is SAVISQKPSRDICQRGTSLTIQCQVDSQVTMMFWYRQQPGQSLTLIATANQGSEATYESGFVIDKFPISRPNLTFSTLTVSNMSPEDSSIYLCSVEEGASQETQYFGPGTRLLVL.

The CDR3 region has the DNA TGTGCCAGCAGCGACACCCCCGGGACTAGCGGCTCTGGGGCCAACGTCCTGACTTTC. Translation: CASSDTPGTSGSGANVLTF. J is TRBJ2-6 and V is TRBV9, with TRBD2 matching 11 bases. Germline V gene data show CDR1 as SGDLS and CDR2 as YYNGEE. J gave up 0 bases and V 3 bases, and 8 bases lay outside the gene matches. The CDR3 has 19 residues. The full variable domain, in which reference TRBV9 and TRBJ2-6 provide the parts outside the CDR3, is DSGVTQTPKHLITATGQRVTLRCSPRSGDLSVYWYQQSLDQGLQFLIQYYNGEERAKGNILERFSAQQFPDLHSELNLSSLELGDSALYFCASSDTPGTSGSGANVLTFGAGSRLTVL.

J is TRBJ2-2 and V is TRBV27, with a possible D match to TRBD2 (6 bases). This CDR3 contains 15 residues. Germline CDR1 MNHEY, CDR2 SMNVEV (reference sequence). Trimming stripped 6 bases from V and 4 bases from J, with 15 bases between. The CDR3 is CASSRGAGITGELFF. The CDR3 region has the DNA TGTGCCAGCAGCCGAGGGGCGGGGATCACCGGGGAGCTGTTTTTT.

The chain employs TRBV21-1 and TRBJ2-1; the table's D call, TRBD2, has no DNA check behind it. TRBV21-1 is a known pseudogene. This CDR3 comprises 13 residues. The CDR3 DNA follows: TGTGCCAGCAGAAGAGCGGGGGCCAATGAGCAGTTCTTC. It codes for CASRRAGANEQFF.

The V call is TRBV3-1 (or the pseudogene TRBV3-2), the J call TRBJ1-4, with 9 bases matching TRBD1. Trimming removed 3 bases from V and 8 bases from J; junction bases left unmatched: 4. CDR1 LGHDT and CDR2 YNNKEL come from the germline V gene (reference sequence). The CDR3 extends over 14 amino acids. The chain's CDR3 is CASSQGQGAEKLFF. CDR3 in DNA: TGTGCCAGCAGCCAGGGACAGGGTGCGGAAAAACTGTTTTTT.

The chain links TRBV19 to TRBJ1-5; 11 positions match TRBD1. J was trimmed by 7 bases and V by 4 bases; bases with no gene match: 3. The CDR3 runs 14 residues. Germline V gives CDR1 LNHDA, CDR2 SQIVND (reference sequence). This CDR3 reads CASSKGQGEQPQHF. CDR3 DNA: TGTGCCAGTAGTAAGGGACAGGGGGAACAGCCCCAGCATTTT.

J is TRBJ2-5 and V is TRBV11-3, with 12 bases matching TRBD2. The CDR3 is made up of 16 amino acids. With V trimmed by 5 bases and J by 1 base, 5 bases remained unmatched. Germline loops: CDR1 SGHNT, CDR2 YENEEA. The CDR3 DNA sequence: TGTGCCAGCAGCCTGGGACTAGCGGGCCCCCAAGAGACCCAGTACTTC. Translation gives CASSLGLAGPQETQYF.

This clone has only one observation. The V and J genes are TRBV30 and TRBJ1-1; 12 bases align to TRBD1. Trimming at V came to 8 bases and at J to 6 bases, leaving 4 bases not matched to a gene. The length of the CDR3 is 12 residues. Germline CDR1 is GTSNPN and CDR2 is SVGIG (reference sequence). The CDR3 loop reads CAGTGGRSEAFF. DNA of the CDR3: TGTGCCGGGACAGGGGGCAGGTCTGAAGCTTTCTTT. Supplemented by reference TRBV30 and TRBJ1-1, the full variable domain reads SQTIHQWPATLVQPVGSPLSLECTVEGTSNPNLYWYRQAAGRGLQLLFYSVGIGQISSEVPQNLSASRPQDRQFILSSKKLLLSDSGFYLCAGTGGRSEAFFGQGTRLTVV.

The V gene is TRBV5-1, the J gene TRBJ2-1; TRBD2 aligns across 8 bases. After removal of 0 bases from V and 6 bases from J, the junction contained 8 bases not matched to a gene. Germline-derived CDR1 and CDR2 are SGHRS and YFSETQ. CDR3 length: 16 amino acids. The CDR3 DNA reads TGCGCCAGCAGCTTGGTTGGGCGGGGGGTCGGCAATGAGCAGTTCTTC. Translated: CASSLVGRGVGNEQFF.

V is TRBV25-1 and J is TRBJ2-3; TRBD2 matches 13 bases. V was clipped by 4 bases and J by 4 bases; unmatched bases: 8. Germline V gene sequence: CDR1 MGHDK, CDR2 SYGVNS. The CDR3 is 17 amino acids. CDR3 in DNA: TGTGCCAGCAGTGGCGATGGACTAGCGGGAGCACCAGATACGCAGTATTTT. It codes for CASSGDGLAGAPDTQYF.